The 29 T cell receptor beta chains given below trace back to one sample, sequenced in a study of shared clonotypes between healthy human individuals. Clones were read by immunoSEQ multiplex PCR, and TCRdb kept only the in-frame ones, dropping some. The table has approximately 980,000 clones, about 80% seen once. The sequenced sample was memory CD4+ T cells sorted from blood. The subset denotes: CD45RA-negative fraction. Receptors originate from a man aged 18 to 29 in good health.

Here the CDR3 reads CASSVAGTLPDTQYF. CDR3 DNA: TGCGCCAGCAGCGTAGCCGGGACTCTTCCAGATACGCAGTATTTT. The chain uses TRBV4-1 and TRBJ2-3; a weak D match, TRBD2 (6 bases). Trimming shortened V by 5 bases and J by 4 bases, and 16 bases separated the two germline ends. The CDR3 length is 15 residues. Per germline, CDR1 MGHRA and CDR2 YSYEKL.

The rearrangement links TRBV10-3 to TRBJ2-1, with TRBD2 matching 11 bases. CDR3 length: 18 residues. The ends lost 6 bases at V and 0 bases at J; junction bases unmatched: 10. Germline CDR1 and CDR2: ENHRY and SYGVKD. CDR3 loop: CAISEGLAGGRSYNEQFF. For the CDR3, the DNA is TGTGCCATCAGCGAAGGGCTAGCGGGAGGTCGCTCCTACAATGAGCAGTTCTTC.

DNA of the CDR3: TGCGCCAGCAGTGATGTTGGGACCGGGCCCCTCAATGAAAAACTGTTTTTT. Protein product: CASSDVGTGPLNEKLFF. V gene TRBV10-1 combines with J gene TRBJ1-4; possible D gene TRBD1, 5 bases. The CDR3 is 17 amino acids. From germline, CDR1 is WNHNN and CDR2 SYGVQD (reference sequence). V dropped 3 bases and J dropped 5 bases, with 19 bases sitting between them.

The chain uses TRBV5-1 and TRBJ1-1, with D possibly matching TRBD1 (5 bases). Germline loops: CDR1 SGHRS, CDR2 YFSETQ. The CDR3 totals 13 residues. V was clipped by 4 bases and J by 1 base, with 8 bases between them. The CDR3 loop is CASSGGKNTEAFF. CDR3 coding DNA: TGCGCCAGCAGCGGGGGTAAGAACACTGAAGCTTTCTTT.

The chain links TRBV5-1 to TRBJ1-6; unclear D gene. CDR1 is SGHRS, CDR2 YFSETQ, per germline. The V and J ends lost 4 bases and 4 bases respectively, with 15 bases between them. The CDR3 extends over 16 amino acids. The CDR3: CASSTQPGSYNSPLHF. The CDR3 region has the DNA TGCGCCAGCAGCACTCAACCGGGATCTTATAATTCACCCCTCCACTTT. The full variable domain, in which reference TRBV5-1 and TRBJ1-6 provide the parts outside the CDR3, is KAGVTQTPRYLIKTRGQQVTLSCSPISGHRSVSWYQQTPGQGLQFLFEYFSETQRNKGNFPGRFSGRQFSNSRSEMNVSTLELGDSALYLCASSTQPGSYNSPLHFGNGTRLTVT.

This clone has a handful of counts. A much larger clonotype is one base distant, so this may be a read error. This sample also contains other DNA sequences that code for the same CDR3. The chain is built from TRBV5-1 and TRBJ2-7, with no clear D. The V gene lost 0 bases and the J gene lost 3 bases, with 1 base spanning the gap. Germline V gene data show CDR1 as SGHRS and CDR2 as YFSETQ. This CDR3 contains 11 residues. The CDR3 here is CASSLGYEQYF. In nucleotides, the CDR3 is TGCGCCAGCAGCTTGGGCTACGAGCAGTACTTC.

The chain employs TRBV7-8 and TRBJ2-7, with 9 positions matching TRBD2. Per the germline V gene, CDR1 is SGHVS and CDR2 is FQNEAQ. Losses at the gene ends were 5 bases for V and 6 bases for J; bases not matched to a gene: 14. The CDR3 loop spans 16 amino acids. CDR3 DNA sequence: TGTGCCAGCAGCCCTGCAGGGGGGACTAGCCCTCTCGAGCAGTACTTC. Residues: CASSPAGGTSPLEQYF.

Comments on this clone: Mismatch with germline at one junction end may stem from a read error. The V and J genes are TRBV7-7 and TRBJ2-5; D tentatively reads TRBD1 or TRBD2 (5 bases each). Germline V lookup: CDR1 SSHAT, CDR2 FNYEAQ (reference sequence). This CDR3 spans 13 amino acids. The CDR3 bases are TGTGCTAGCAGCCCGGGACACCAAGAGACCCAGTACTTC. Translated: CASSPGHQETQYF. The full variable domain, completed using reference TRBV7-7 and TRBJ2-5, is GAGVSQSPRYKVTKRGQDVTLRCDPISSHATLYWYQQALGQGPEFLTYFNYEAQPDKSGLPSDRFSAERPEGSISTLTIQRTEQRDSAMYRCASSPGHQETQYFGPGTRLLVL.

This clone was found a few times. The chain links TRBV28 to TRBJ1-6, with TRBD1 as a possible D gene (6 bases). The V gene's germline CDR1 is MDHEN and CDR2 SYDVKM. Trimming took 5 bases from V and 5 from J, leaving 10 bases between them. CDR3 length: 14 residues. In nucleotides, the CDR3 is TGTGCCAGCAGTCCCCGACAGGATAATTCACCCCTCCACTTT. This codes for CASSPRQDNSPLHF.

This clone was recorded only once. This chain's CDR3 is CASIPDRGNFYGYTF. CDR3 nucleotides: TGTGCCAGCATACCCGACAGGGGCAACTTTTATGGCTACACCTTC. The chain uses TRBV2 and TRBJ1-2; 8 bases map to TRBD1. Trimming cost V 7 bases and J 5 bases; bases outside gene matches: 12. Germline V gene sequence: CDR1 SNHLY, CDR2 FYNNEI. The CDR3 has 15 amino acids.

The chain couples TRBV7-2 to TRBJ2-1, with D hard to call. Germline V lookup: CDR1 SGHTA, CDR2 FQGNSA. This CDR3 is 15 amino acids long. V was cut by 6 bases and J by 0 bases, with 12 bases left in between. The CDR3 sequence: CASSRTAISYNEQFF. CDR3 in DNA: TGTGCCAGCAGTCGTACCGCCATCTCCTACAATGAGCAGTTCTTC.

This clone was detected only once. The chain links TRBV5-5 to TRBJ2-3; D is possibly TRBD2 (6 bases). V was cut by 4 bases and J by 0 bases, with 12 bases left in between. This CDR3 comprises 15 residues. Germline-derived CDR1 and CDR2 are SGHKS and YYEKEE (reference sequence). The CDR3 sequence: CASSLSGVSTDTQYF. The DNA for the CDR3 is TGTGCCAGCAGCCTTAGCGGTGTGAGCACAGATACGCAGTATTTT.

Regarding this clone: The sample holds other DNA sequences that translate to the same CDR3. CDR3 sequence reads: CASSTQGAGQPQHF. The CDR3 nucleotides read TGTGCCAGTAGTACACAGGGGGCAGGACAGCCCCAGCATTTT. The rearrangement links TRBV19 to TRBJ1-5; 9 bases are shared with TRBD1. The CDR3 loop spans 14 amino acids. With V trimmed by 4 bases and J by 7 bases, 5 bases remained unmatched. CDR1 and CDR2 (germline): LNHDA, SQIVND (reference sequence).

The chain links TRBV4-3 to TRBJ2-1, with D perhaps matching TRBD1 (5 bases). V was pared by 4 bases and J by 5 bases, with 15 bases between. The CDR3 length is 15 residues. Germline V CDR1 and CDR2: LGHNA, YSLEER. CDR3 nucleotide sequence: TGCGCCAGCAGCCGCGCTCAGTGGGGCGACAATGAGCAGTTCTTC. Translation gives CASSRAQWGDNEQFF.

The rearrangement links TRBV14 to TRBJ2-1, with 8 bases matching TRBD2. Unmatched junction bases numbered 14, after V lost 0 bases and J lost 4 bases. This CDR3 is built from 19 residues. Per germline, CDR1 SGHDN and CDR2 FVKESK. The CDR3 protein is CASSQDTRTSPRIYNEQFF. CDR3 coding DNA: TGTGCCAGCAGCCAAGATACCAGGACTAGCCCGAGAATATACAATGAGCAGTTCTTC.

The chain has TRBV10-3 and TRBJ2-4; TRBD2 might be the D (5 bases). CDR3 length: 14 residues. Trimming shortened V by 0 bases and J by 6 bases, and 9 bases separated the two germline ends. CDR1 and CDR2 from the germline V gene are ENHRY and SYGVKD. The CDR3 sequence is CAISESIGRNIQYF. CDR3 in DNA: TGTGCCATCAGTGAGTCGATAGGGAGAAACATTCAGTACTTC.

This clone was counted a single time. The chain carries TRBV11-3 and TRBJ2-1; D unresolved. Trimming removed 2 bases from V and 7 bases from J, with 9 bases in between. The V gene's germline CDR1 is SGHNT and CDR2 YENEEA. The CDR3 consists of 13 residues. CDR3: CASSLNPLNEQFF. The CDR3 DNA follows: TGTGCCAGCAGCTTAAACCCTCTAAATGAGCAGTTCTTC. Supplemented by reference TRBV11-3 and TRBJ2-1, the full variable domain reads EAGVVQSPRYKIIEKKQPVAFWCNPISGHNTLYWYLQNLGQGPELLIRYENEEAVDDSQLPKDRFSAERLKGVDSTLKIQPAELGDSAVYLCASSLNPLNEQFFGPGTRLTVL.

Comments on this clone: This sample includes further DNA sequences coding for the same CDR3. The rearrangement joins TRBV18 to TRBJ1-1, with TRBD1 identical over 7 bases. Germline CDR1 KGHSH, CDR2 LQKENI. Germline trimming cut 3 bases from V and 4 bases from J; bases unmatched to any gene: 5. The length of the CDR3 is 14 residues. CDR3 DNA: TGTGCCAGCTCACCGCGACAGGGAATCACTGAAGCTTTCTTT. Encoded protein: CASSPRQGITEAFF.

The chain joins TRBV6-6 to TRBJ1-1; D might be TRBD1 (5 bases). The germline V gene has CDR1 MNHNY and CDR2 SVGAGI (reference sequence). Trimming left V 6 bases short and J 2 bases short, with 16 bases between. CDR3 length: 15 amino acids. The CDR3 region has the DNA TGTGCCAGCAGGGGACCGATAACGGGCAACACTGAAGCTTTCTTT. It specifies CASRGPITGNTEAFF.

The chain uses TRBV10-3 and TRBJ2-6; TRBD1 aligns across 8 bases. V was pared by 4 bases and J by 1 base, with 9 bases of the junction left unmatched. The germline CDR1 and CDR2 sequences are ENHRY and SYGVKD. This CDR3 is built from 18 residues. The CDR3: CAISGPGQAKSGANVLTF. The CDR3 bases are TGTGCCATCAGTGGCCCGGGACAGGCGAAATCTGGGGCCAACGTCCTGACTTTC.

This rearrangement joins TRBV18 to TRBJ2-2; D remains ambiguous. Trimming shortened V by 4 bases and J by 0 bases, and 9 bases separated the two germline ends. The CDR3 is 15 amino acids. Germline V gene sequence: CDR1 KGHSH, CDR2 LQKENI. The CDR3 DNA is TGTGCCAGCTCACTCATACCAGCGAACACCGGGGAGCTGTTTTTT. This sequence encodes CASSLIPANTGELFF.

The rearrangement joins TRBV11-3 to TRBJ2-1, with D maybe TRBD2 (5 bases). The V and J ends lost 1 base and 2 bases respectively, with 9 bases between them. The CDR3 is 15 residues long. The germline CDR1 and CDR2 sequences are SGHNT and YENEEA. CDR3 nucleotides: TGTGCCAGCAGCTTAGGGGGAGTAACCTACAATGAGCAGTTCTTC. Translation gives CASSLGGVTYNEQFF.

This clone was observed a handful of times. The V gene is TRBV19, the J gene TRBJ2-2; the match to TRBD2 covers 14 bases. The V and J ends lost 5 bases and 6 bases, in that order; junction bases with no gene match: 5. Germline V lookup: CDR1 LNHDA, CDR2 SQIVND (reference sequence). This CDR3 is built from 16 residues. This CDR3 is CASSPRLAGGSGELFF. DNA for the CDR3: TGTGCCAGTAGTCCCCGACTAGCGGGAGGGTCCGGGGAGCTGTTTTTT.

The chain employs TRBV4-1 and TRBJ2-3; the match to TRBD1 covers 10 bases. V lost 1 base to trimming and J lost 2 bases; unmatched junction nucleotides: 9. The V gene's germline CDR1 is MGHRA and CDR2 YSYEKL. The CDR3 runs 18 residues. The CDR3 DNA sequence: TGCGCCAGCAGCCAAGGGCTGGGGACAGGGGTCCACACAGATACGCAGTATTTT. Protein: CASSQGLGTGVHTDTQYF.

V gene TRBV10-2 combines with J gene TRBJ1-1; D not resolved. The CDR3 extends over 13 amino acids. Looked up from germline, CDR1 is WSHSY and CDR2 is SAAADI. V was clipped by 8 bases and J by 5 bases, with 15 bases between them. The CDR3 region is CASGETRVTEAFF. The CDR3 bases are TGCGCCAGCGGGGAGACCCGCGTTACTGAAGCTTTCTTT.

The table lists this clone with a count of one. The chain carries TRBV11-2 and TRBJ2-7; 8 bases line up with TRBD2. This CDR3 is built from 13 residues. Germline trimming cut 0 bases from V and 9 bases from J; bases unmatched to any gene: 4. The germline V gene has CDR1 SGHAT and CDR2 FQNNGV. This CDR3 is CASSLDSGVVQYF. CDR3 sequence (DNA): TGTGCCAGCAGCTTAGATAGCGGGGTGGTGCAGTACTTC.

The CDR3 DNA sequence: TGTGCCAGTAGTAGCCAGGGGCCCTACTATGGCTACACCTTC. This sequence encodes CASSSQGPYYGYTF. The chain uses TRBV19 and TRBJ1-2; D is possibly TRBD1 (6 bases). Per the germline V gene, CDR1 is LNHDA and CDR2 is SQIVND (reference sequence). V was clipped by 4 bases and J by 3 bases, with 12 bases between them. This CDR3 spans 14 amino acids.

This clone was seen a single time. The CDR3 coding sequence is TGTGCCTGGAGCCCCGGACTAGCGGGGGGATACGAGCAGTACTTC. Protein product: CAWSPGLAGGYEQYF. V and J are TRBV30 and TRBJ2-7; TRBD2 aligns across 14 bases. Germline V gives CDR1 GTSNPN, CDR2 SVGIG (reference sequence). This CDR3 spans 15 amino acids. The V segment lost 3 bases and the J segment 4 bases; nucleotides outside the gene matches: 5.

This clone was seen only a few times. The J gene is TRBJ2-2, the V gene TRBV6-1; D gene uncertain. CDR3 size: 14 residues. With 2 bases removed from V and 3 bases from J, the gap between germline ends came to 7 bases. Germline CDR1 MNHNS, CDR2 SASEGT. In DNA, the CDR3 is TGTGCCAGCAGTGAAATTGGGGACACCGGGGAGCTGTTTTTT. Protein sequence: CASSEIGDTGELFF.